Presented here are 14 T cell receptor beta chains from one specimen sequenced in a study of blood T cell repertoires in COVID-19. This table comes from immunoSEQ multiplex PCR, and its TCRdb copy is limited to in-frame clones, with some not included. Among 400,000 or so clones listed, approximately 89% were seen once. What was sequenced was peripheral blood. These receptors were obtained from a woman aged 40 to 55 with COVID-19, enrolled during active disease.

The chain couples TRBV5-1 to TRBJ1-4; TRBD1 matches 9 bases. Germline V lookup: CDR1 SGHRS, CDR2 YFSETQ. This CDR3 is 14 amino acids long. Trimming took 4 bases from V and 5 from J; bases not matched to a gene: 3. In DNA, the CDR3 is TGCGCCAGCAGCGGGGGGACAGGGAATGAAAAACTGTTTTTT. Its translation is CASSGGTGNEKLFF. Filled out from reference TRBV5-1 and TRBJ1-4, the complete variable domain reads KAGVTQTPRYLIKTRGQQVTLSCSPISGHRSVSWYQQTPGQGLQFLFEYFSETQRNKGNFPGRFSGRQFSNSRSEMNVSTLELGDSALYLCASSGGTGNEKLFFGSGTQLSVL.

The chain uses TRBV7-2 and TRBJ1-6; maybe TRBD1 (5 bases). V gave up 7 bases and J gave up 8 bases, with 12 bases separating them. CDR1 SGHTA and CDR2 FQGNSA come from the germline V gene. The CDR3 sequence is 13 residues long. CDR3: CASTQGYDSPLHF. In DNA form, the CDR3 reads TGTGCCAGCACCCAGGGTTACGATTCACCCCTCCACTTT.

The chain uses TRBV28 and TRBJ2-7, with a weak D call TRBD1 (6 bases). CDR3 length: 14 amino acids. CDR1 is MDHEN and CDR2 is SYDVKM in the germline V gene. Trimming removed 5 bases at V and 0 bases at J, with 11 bases between. CDR3: CASSAHRVSYEQYF. CDR3 coding DNA: TGTGCCAGCAGTGCCCACAGGGTCTCCTACGAGCAGTACTTC.

As DNA, the CDR3 is TGTGCCAGCAGCGGATTAGCGGGAGTGGAGACCCAGTACTTC. This codes for CASSGLAGVETQYF. The chain is built from TRBV7-3 and TRBJ2-5; 9 bases align to TRBD2. V shed 5 bases and J 5 bases; nucleotides not matched to a gene: 6. Germline assignment: CDR1 SGHTA and CDR2 FQGTGA. The CDR3 runs 14 residues.

The V gene is TRBV5-1, the J gene TRBJ1-2, with a weak D call TRBD1 (6 bases). The ends were cut back, 3 bases at V and 0 bases at J, with 9 bases in the middle. Germline CDR1 and CDR2: SGHRS and YFSETQ. The CDR3 has 14 amino acids. The CDR3 sequence is CASSSGTTNYGYTF. CDR3 coding DNA: TGCGCCAGCAGCTCCGGGACAACTAACTATGGCTACACCTTC.

Details on this clone: The identical CDR3 is also encoded by other nucleotide sequences in the sample. V gene TRBV7-3 combines with J gene TRBJ2-1; D is unresolved. Germline lookup yields CDR1 SGHTA and CDR2 FQGTGA. The length of the CDR3 is 13 residues. The V end was cut by 5 bases, the J end by 1 base, with 6 bases between. The CDR3 sequence: CASSPGSYNEQFF. The CDR3 nucleotides read TGTGCCAGCAGCCCCGGGTCCTACAATGAGCAGTTCTTC.

The chain links TRBV5-1 to TRBJ1-2; D might be TRBD1 (6 bases). The V end lost 3 bases, the J end lost 6 bases, and 24 bases lay between the germline ends. Germline values: CDR1 SGHRS, CDR2 YFSETQ. The CDR3 has 17 amino acids. CDR3 loop: CASSSPGQGLQVDGYTF. The CDR3 nucleotides are TGCGCCAGCAGCTCACCGGGACAAGGCCTGCAGGTGGATGGCTACACCTTC.

This clone showed up just once. The CDR3 loop is CASSLEGSSYNEQFF. The DNA for the CDR3 is TGTGCCAGCAGCTTGGAAGGGAGCTCCTACAATGAGCAGTTCTTC. The chain carries TRBV5-4 and TRBJ2-1, with D possibly matching TRBD2 (5 bases). Germline assignment: CDR1 SGHNT and CDR2 YYREEE (reference sequence). V lost 0 bases to trimming and J lost 0 bases, with 7 bases between them. CDR3 length: 15 amino acids.

This chain joins TRBV25-1 and TRBJ2-5; D gene unclear. Germline CDR1 reads MGHDK; CDR2 reads SYGVNS. The CDR3 loop spans 14 amino acids. The ends were cut back, 3 bases at V and 1 base at J, with 9 bases in the middle. The CDR3 region is CASSEYSLQETQYF. Here the CDR3 DNA reads TGTGCCAGCAGTGAGTACAGCCTCCAAGAGACCCAGTACTTC. Looking up the rest from reference TRBV25-1 and TRBJ2-5 gives the full variable domain: EADIYQTPRYLVIGTGKKITLECSQTMGHDKMYWYQQDPGMELHLIHYSYGVNSTEKGDLSSESTVSRIRTEHFPLTLESARPSHTSQYLCASSEYSLQETQYFGPGTRLLVL.

The rearrangement joins TRBV10-3 to TRBJ2-2; 10 bases match TRBD1. The CDR3 loop spans 15 amino acids. The ends lost 6 bases at V and 8 bases at J; junction bases unmatched: 9. Germline CDR1 reads ENHRY; CDR2 reads SYGVKD. CDR3 nucleotide sequence: TGTGCCATCAGGACAGGGGGCGCATCTACAGGGGAGCTGTTTTTT. The encoded protein is CAIRTGGASTGELFF.

The chain is built from TRBV28 and TRBJ1-2, with 8 positions matching TRBD1. This CDR3 has 14 amino acids. Germline V lookup: CDR1 MDHEN, CDR2 SYDVKM. With 1 base clipped from V and 6 bases from J, the junction kept 4 bases outside the gene matches. Written as DNA, the CDR3 is TGTGCCAGCAGTTTATCGGACAGGGTAGATGGCTACACCTTC. Translated, it gives CASSLSDRVDGYTF.

Only one count was recorded for this clone. The V gene is TRBV16, the J gene TRBJ2-7, with D possibly matching TRBD2 (7 bases). The germline CDR1 and CDR2 sequences are KGHSY and FQNENV. The length of the CDR3 is 16 residues. V was clipped by 1 base and J by 2 bases, with 15 bases between them. DNA of the CDR3: TGTGCCAGCAGCCAATGGGGAGGGCAGGGGACCTACGAGCAGTACTTC. Its translation: CASSQWGGQGTYEQYF.

This chain joins TRBV7-8 and TRBJ2-1; 8 nucleotides align to TRBD2. CDR1 and CDR2 (germline): SGHVS, FQNEAQ. V was clipped by 5 bases and J by 13 bases; unmatched bases: 13. This CDR3 has 14 amino acids. The CDR3 nucleotides are TGTGCCAGCAGCCCACGGGGACTAGAACCTAAACAGTTCTTC. Translation: CASSPRGLEPKQFF.

This chain joins TRBV2 and TRBJ2-7; 12 nucleotides match TRBD1. Germline V gene sequence: CDR1 SNHLY, CDR2 FYNNEI. The CDR3 has 16 amino acids. V gave up 7 bases and J gave up 5 bases; unmatched junction bases: 12. The CDR3, as DNA: TGTGCCAGCACCGCGACGGGACAGGGGGCACGGAACGAGCAGTACTTC. Its protein product is CASTATGQGARNEQYF.